Listed below are T cell receptor beta chains from one sample, sequenced in a study of beta chain features in type 1 diabetes. Here immunoSEQ multiplex PCR was the method, and the copy in TCRdb shows in-frame clones only, minus some. The sample has nearly 250,000 clones, over 65% seen once; the top ten hold 0.053%. Input material: naive CD4+ T cells from blood. These receptors were taken from a young man in good health. CDR3s include the opening cysteine and the closing phenylalanine or tryptophan. D genes are given only for firm matches. Clone size, where shown, is once, few, many, or a class for clones that have expanded.

CDR3aa: CASSPGTGANVLTF
CDR3nt: TGTGCCTCATCCCCAGGGACAGGGGCCAACGTCCTGACTTTC
abundance: NA
len: 14
v_gene: TRBV25-1
d_gene: NA
j_gene: TRBJ2-6

CDR3aa: CASTFANTGELFF
CDR3nt: TGTGCCAGCACGTTCGCGAACACCGGGGAGCTGTTTTTT
abundance: NA
len: 13
v_gene: TRBV28
d_gene: NA
j_gene: TRBJ2-2

CDR3aa: CASSYLGGEQYF
CDR3nt: TGTGCCAGCAGTTATCTGGGAGGCGAGCAGTACTTC
abundance: NA
len: 12
v_gene: TRBV6-5
d_gene: NA
j_gene: TRBJ2-7

CDR3aa: CAWRGLPYEQFF
CDR3nt: TGTGCCTGGAGAGGACTGCCCTATGAGCAGTTCTTC
abundance: NA
len: 12
v_gene: TRBV30
d_gene: NA
j_gene: TRBJ2-1

CDR3aa: CSGRDTRGETQYF
CDR3nt: TGCAGCGGCAGGGACACCCGGGGGGAGACCCAGTACTTC
abundance: few
len: 13
v_gene: TRBV29-1
d_gene: NA
j_gene: TRBJ2-5

CDR3aa: CSVLAGGGTEAFF
CDR3nt: TGCAGCGTCTTAGCAGGGGGTGGCACTGAAGCTTTCTTT
abundance: once
len: 13
v_gene: TRBV29-1
d_gene: TRBD1
j_gene: TRBJ1-1

CDR3aa: CASSVPAGNTGELFF
CDR3nt: TGTGCCAGCAGCGTTCCAGCGGGTAACACCGGGGAGCTGTTTTTT
abundance: NA
len: 15
v_gene: TRBV9
d_gene: NA
j_gene: TRBJ2-2

CDR3aa: CASSYSRWTGYEQYF
CDR3nt: TGTGCCAGCAGTTACTCGAGATGGACAGGCTACGAGCAGTACTTC
abundance: NA
len: 15
v_gene: TRBV6-5
d_gene: TRBD1
j_gene: TRBJ2-7

CDR3aa: CSVVGRLQETQYF
CDR3nt: TGCAGCGTTGTTGGGCGGCTCCAAGAGACCCAGTACTTC
abundance: NA
len: 13
v_gene: TRBV29-1
d_gene: NA
j_gene: TRBJ2-5

CDR3aa: CSARRGDTQYF
CDR3nt: TGCAGTGCTAGGAGGGGGGATACGCAGTATTTT
abundance: NA
len: 11
v_gene: TRBV20-1
d_gene: NA
j_gene: TRBJ2-3

CDR3aa: CAWSLLAPYNEQFF
CDR3nt: TGTGCCTGGAGTCTACTAGCGCCCTACAATGAGCAGTTCTTC
abundance: few
len: 14
v_gene: TRBV30
d_gene: TRBD2
j_gene: TRBJ2-1

CDR3aa: CAWTMDSLSPLHF
CDR3nt: TGTGCCTGGACTATGGACAGTTTATCACCCCTCCACTTT
abundance: once
len: 13
v_gene: TRBV30
d_gene: NA
j_gene: TRBJ1-6

CDR3aa: CASSLGQGWIDTQYF
CDR3nt: TGTGCCAGCAGCTTAGGTCAGGGGTGGATAGATACGCAGTATTTT
abundance: few
len: 15
v_gene: TRBV11-2
d_gene: NA
j_gene: TRBJ2-3

CDR3aa: CASRQGADQPQHF
CDR3nt: TGTGCCAGTAGACAGGGGGCAGATCAGCCCCAGCATTTT
abundance: NA
len: 13
v_gene: TRBV7-9
d_gene: TRBD1
j_gene: TRBJ1-5

CDR3aa: CAWSRIKWEGGETQYF
CDR3nt: TGTGCCTGGTCCCGAATTAAGTGGGAGGGCGGAGAGACCCAGTACTTC
abundance: NA
len: 16
v_gene: TRBV30
d_gene: TRBD2
j_gene: TRBJ2-5

CDR3aa: CSAPDTYEQYF
CDR3nt: TGCAGTGCACCAGACACCTACGAGCAGTACTTC
abundance: NA
len: 11
v_gene: TRBV20-1
d_gene: NA
j_gene: TRBJ2-7

CDR3aa: CASSQGPSGEQFF
CDR3nt: TGCGCCAGCAGCCAAGGACCTAGCGGTGAGCAGTTCTTC
abundance: NA
len: 13
v_gene: TRBV4-3
d_gene: TRBD2
j_gene: TRBJ2-1

CDR3aa: CSALRGETQYF
CDR3nt: TGCAGTGCTCTCAGGGGAGAGACCCAGTACTTC
abundance: few
len: 11
v_gene: TRBV20-1
d_gene: NA
j_gene: TRBJ2-5

CDR3aa: CAWSVSAGPSETQYF
CDR3nt: TGTGCCTGGAGTGTTAGCGCGGGGCCTTCTGAGACCCAGTACTTC
abundance: NA
len: 15
v_gene: TRBV30
d_gene: NA
j_gene: TRBJ2-5

CDR3aa: CASSPGQGPGDTQYF
CDR3nt: TGTGCCAGCAGCCCCGGACAGGGCCCAGGGGATACGCAGTATTTT
abundance: NA
len: 15
v_gene: TRBV7-9
d_gene: TRBD1
j_gene: TRBJ2-3

CDR3aa: CASSIRQPGPKNIQYF
CDR3nt: TGTGCCAGCAGCATCAGACAGCCAGGCCCCAAAAACATTCAGTACTTC
abundance: once
len: 16
v_gene: TRBV11-2
d_gene: NA
j_gene: TRBJ2-4

CDR3aa: CSAAGSENIQYF
CDR3nt: TGCAGCGCGGCAGGATCGGAAAACATTCAGTACTTC
abundance: NA
len: 12
v_gene: TRBV29-1
d_gene: NA
j_gene: TRBJ2-4

CDR3aa: CAWSLLDREGDGYTF
CDR3nt: TGTGCCTGGAGTCTACTGGACAGGGAGGGCGATGGCTACACCTTC
abundance: few
len: 15
v_gene: TRBV30
d_gene: TRBD1
j_gene: TRBJ1-2

CDR3aa: CACSGGPETQYF
CDR3nt: TGTGCCTGCAGCGGAGGGCCAGAGACCCAGTACTTC
abundance: NA
len: 12
v_gene: TRBV30
d_gene: NA
j_gene: TRBJ2-5

CDR3aa: CASSRTGADGETQYF
CDR3nt: TGTGCCAGCAGTCGGACAGGGGCAGATGGGGAGACCCAGTACTTC
abundance: few
len: 15
v_gene: TRBV2
d_gene: TRBD1
j_gene: TRBJ2-5

CDR3aa: CASSSEMSSYEQYF
CDR3nt: TGTGCCAGCAGCTCGGAGATGAGCTCCTACGAGCAGTACTTC
abundance: NA
len: 14
v_gene: TRBV2
d_gene: NA
j_gene: TRBJ2-7

CDR3aa: CASSLGGNLMTDTQYF
CDR3nt: TGTGCCAGCAGCTTAGGAGGCAACCTGATGACAGATACGCAGTATTTT
abundance: NA
len: 16
v_gene: TRBV5-4
d_gene: NA
j_gene: TRBJ2-3

CDR3aa: CAWSGPGSYNEQFF
CDR3nt: TGTGCCTGGAGTGGCCCAGGCTCCTACAATGAGCAGTTCTTC
abundance: NA
len: 14
v_gene: TRBV30
d_gene: NA
j_gene: TRBJ2-1